A selection of T cell receptor beta chains follows, all from one sample in a study of shared clonotypes between healthy human individuals. Sequenced by immunoSEQ multiplex PCR; TCRdb stores in-frame clones only, minus some. The sample lists about 2.4 million clones, around nine tenths occurring once. What was sequenced was naive CD4+ T cells sorted from blood. The receptors derive from a man aged 18 to 30 in good health. Both conserved end residues are trimmed from each CDR3. The order of the fields is V gene, J gene, CDR3 protein.

V gene: TRBV6-6; J gene: TRBJ2-7; CDR3 protein: AAGPTTSSYEQY
V gene: TRBV10-3; J gene: TRBJ2-6; CDR3 protein: AISGEYSGANVLT
V gene: TRBV10-3; J gene: TRBJ2-7; CDR3 protein: AITTRPAYEQY
V gene: TRBV5-1; J gene: TRBJ1-2; CDR3 protein: ASSLDRSRNGYT
V gene: TRBV30; J gene: TRBJ2-5; CDR3 protein: AWYRTQETQY
V gene: TRBV5-1; J gene: TRBJ2-5; CDR3 protein: ASSFTPEETQY
V gene: TRBV5-1; J gene: TRBJ1-2; CDR3 protein: ASSLGLEVYGYT
V gene: TRBV28; J gene: TRBJ2-2; CDR3 protein: ASNILAGGPGELF
V gene: TRBV27; J gene: TRBJ2-3; CDR3 protein: ASSYKTSRDTQY
V gene: TRBV21-1; J gene: TRBJ1-4; CDR3 protein: ASSKANGAATNEKLF
V gene: TRBV9; J gene: TRBJ2-1; CDR3 protein: ASSVIGGAMNEQF
V gene: TRBV5-1; J gene: TRBJ1-1; CDR3 protein: ASKGQALNTEAF
V gene: TRBV4-1; J gene: TRBJ2-3; CDR3 protein: ASSQGLAGGRDTQY
V gene: TRBV7-9; J gene: TRBJ2-1; CDR3 protein: ASSLLGTSGDEQF
V gene: TRBV27; J gene: TRBJ2-6; CDR3 protein: ASSQISGKSSGANVLT
V gene: TRBV5-1; J gene: TRBJ2-1; CDR3 protein: ASSLGPTRSYNEQF
V gene: TRBV6-6; J gene: TRBJ1-2; CDR3 protein: ATTVKGAGGPIGYT
V gene: TRBV28; J gene: TRBJ1-2; CDR3 protein: ASSSSPGSYGYT
V gene: TRBV6-5; J gene: TRBJ2-7; CDR3 protein: ASSGPGGTGEQY
V gene: TRBV19; J gene: TRBJ2-1; CDR3 protein: ASSIEGGSPHEQF
V gene: TRBV19; J gene: TRBJ2-5; CDR3 protein: ASGLAGLQETQY
V gene: TRBV21-1; J gene: TRBJ1-5; CDR3 protein: ASSKRGEDQPQH
V gene: TRBV2; J gene: TRBJ1-5; CDR3 protein: ASSGTDWGDQPQH
V gene: TRBV28; J gene: TRBJ1-3; CDR3 protein: ASGSGASRNTIY
V gene: TRBV7-2; J gene: TRBJ2-7; CDR3 protein: ASSQFWTSGDEQY
V gene: TRBV2; J gene: TRBJ1-5; CDR3 protein: ASTGGNQPQH
V gene: TRBV18; J gene: TRBJ1-4; CDR3 protein: ASSPPRLAEKLF
V gene: TRBV4-1; J gene: TRBJ1-2; CDR3 protein: ASSLGQTGANYGYT
V gene: TRBV5-1; J gene: TRBJ2-3; CDR3 protein: ASSLPSGDTDTQY
V gene: TRBV28; J gene: TRBJ2-1; CDR3 protein: ASSLQIHEQF
V gene: TRBV18; J gene: TRBJ2-1; CDR3 protein: ASSGSGRLAYNEQF
V gene: TRBV7-2; J gene: TRBJ2-2; CDR3 protein: ASSWSLSISGELF
V gene: TRBV30; J gene: TRBJ2-5; CDR3 protein: AWNFQETQY
V gene: TRBV29-1; J gene: TRBJ2-1; CDR3 protein: SVVGAAVEQF
V gene: TRBV14; J gene: TRBJ2-7; CDR3 protein: ASSQYLQY
V gene: TRBV9; J gene: TRBJ2-1; CDR3 protein: ASSVASGTGNEQF
V gene: TRBV19; J gene: TRBJ1-5; CDR3 protein: ASSTPGTPSSNQPQH
V gene: TRBV5-5; J gene: TRBJ1-2; CDR3 protein: ASSADGQGPGYT
V gene: TRBV11-2; J gene: TRBJ2-5; CDR3 protein: ASSPPSDWEERETQY
V gene: TRBV5-1; J gene: TRBJ1-1; CDR3 protein: ASSPGQGTEAF
V gene: TRBV5-1; J gene: TRBJ2-5; CDR3 protein: ASSLDPSGVETQY
V gene: TRBV4-1; J gene: TRBJ1-3; CDR3 protein: ASSQEGGRSGNTIY
V gene: TRBV27; J gene: TRBJ2-7; CDR3 protein: ASSLSGRTYEQY
V gene: TRBV7-2; J gene: TRBJ1-6; CDR3 protein: ASSFQTGGFTYNSPLH
V gene: TRBV6-1; J gene: TRBJ2-7; CDR3 protein: ASSEARQGASYEQY
V gene: TRBV7-8; J gene: TRBJ2-2; CDR3 protein: ASSPRVIGELF
V gene: TRBV6-5; J gene: TRBJ2-1; CDR3 protein: ASSAPGGYNEQF
V gene: TRBV5-4; J gene: TRBJ1-5; CDR3 protein: ASSADGQPQH
V gene: TRBV11-3; J gene: TRBJ2-7; CDR3 protein: ASSRDRDEQY
V gene: TRBV9; J gene: TRBJ2-3; CDR3 protein: ASSVGFSTDTQY
V gene: TRBV19; J gene: TRBJ1-1; CDR3 protein: ASSIIQNTEAF
V gene: TRBV28; J gene: TRBJ1-1; CDR3 protein: ASSLLFSGRTEAF
V gene: TRBV5-1; J gene: TRBJ2-5; CDR3 protein: ASSPGRSIQETQY
V gene: TRBV2; J gene: TRBJ2-4; CDR3 protein: ASSVGEIGIQY
V gene: TRBV5-1; J gene: TRBJ1-1; CDR3 protein: ASSLWIQGGTEAF
V gene: TRBV10-3; J gene: TRBJ2-5; CDR3 protein: AIRQGGETQY
V gene: TRBV19; J gene: TRBJ1-5; CDR3 protein: ASSPGHGNQPQH